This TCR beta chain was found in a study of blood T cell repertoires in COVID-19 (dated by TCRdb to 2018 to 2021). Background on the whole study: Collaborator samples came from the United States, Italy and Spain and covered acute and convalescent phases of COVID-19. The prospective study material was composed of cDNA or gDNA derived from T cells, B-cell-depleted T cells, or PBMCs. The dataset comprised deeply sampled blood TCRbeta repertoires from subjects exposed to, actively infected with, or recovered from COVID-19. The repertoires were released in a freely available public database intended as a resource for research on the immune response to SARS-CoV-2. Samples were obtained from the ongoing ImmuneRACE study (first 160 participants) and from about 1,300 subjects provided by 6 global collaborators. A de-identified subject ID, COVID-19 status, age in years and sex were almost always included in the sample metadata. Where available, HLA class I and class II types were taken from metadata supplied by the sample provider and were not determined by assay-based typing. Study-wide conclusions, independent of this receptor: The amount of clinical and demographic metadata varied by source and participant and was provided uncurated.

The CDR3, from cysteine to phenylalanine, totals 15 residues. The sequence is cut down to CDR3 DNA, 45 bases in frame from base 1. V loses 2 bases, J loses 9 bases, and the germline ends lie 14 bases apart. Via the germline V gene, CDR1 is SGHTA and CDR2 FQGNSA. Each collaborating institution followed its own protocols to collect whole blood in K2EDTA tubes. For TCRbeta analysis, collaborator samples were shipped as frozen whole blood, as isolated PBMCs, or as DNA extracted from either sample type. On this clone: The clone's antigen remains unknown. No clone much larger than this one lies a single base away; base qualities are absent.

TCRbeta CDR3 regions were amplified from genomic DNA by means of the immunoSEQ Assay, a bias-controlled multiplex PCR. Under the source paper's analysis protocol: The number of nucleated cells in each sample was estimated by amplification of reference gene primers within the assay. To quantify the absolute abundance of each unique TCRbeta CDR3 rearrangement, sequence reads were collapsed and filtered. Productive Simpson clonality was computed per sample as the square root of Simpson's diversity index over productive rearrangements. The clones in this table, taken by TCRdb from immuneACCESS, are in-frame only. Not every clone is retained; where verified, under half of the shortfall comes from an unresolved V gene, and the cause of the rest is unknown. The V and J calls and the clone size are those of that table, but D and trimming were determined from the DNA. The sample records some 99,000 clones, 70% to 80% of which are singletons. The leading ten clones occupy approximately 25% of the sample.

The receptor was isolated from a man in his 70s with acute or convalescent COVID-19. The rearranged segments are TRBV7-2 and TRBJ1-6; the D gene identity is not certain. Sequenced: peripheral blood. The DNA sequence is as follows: TGTGCCAGCAGCTTAACATGGAGTTATGGTTCACCCCTCCACTTT. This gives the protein CASSLTWSYGSPLHF. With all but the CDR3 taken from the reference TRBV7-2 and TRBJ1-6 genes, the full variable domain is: GAGVSQSPSNKVTEKGKDVELRCDPISGHTALYWYRQSLGQGLEFLIYFQGNSAPDKSGLPSDRFSAERTGGSVSTLTIQRTQQEDSAVYLCASSLTWSYGSPLHFGNGTRLTVT.